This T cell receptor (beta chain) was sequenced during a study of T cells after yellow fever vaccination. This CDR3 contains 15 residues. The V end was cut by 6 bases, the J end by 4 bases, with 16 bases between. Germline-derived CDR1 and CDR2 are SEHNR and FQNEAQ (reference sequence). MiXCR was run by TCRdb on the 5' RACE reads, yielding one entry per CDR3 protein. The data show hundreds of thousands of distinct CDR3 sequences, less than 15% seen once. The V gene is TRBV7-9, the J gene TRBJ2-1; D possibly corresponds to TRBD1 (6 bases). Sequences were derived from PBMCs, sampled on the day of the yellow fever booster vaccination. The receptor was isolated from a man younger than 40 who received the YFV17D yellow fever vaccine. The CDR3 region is CASRALGGSYNEQFF. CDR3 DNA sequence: TGTGCCAGCAGAGCCTTAGGGGGTTCATACAATGAGCAGTTCTTC.